This T cell receptor (beta chain) was sequenced in a study of OX40 agonist ivuxolimab in advanced cancers. Whole-study results and caveats: Among the lowest peripheral clonal expansion occurred in 0.1-3.0 mg/kg partial responders.

Germline V gives CDR1 SGHKS, CDR2 YYEKEE (reference sequence). The CDR3 loop spans 14 amino acids. Trimming shortened V by 4 bases and J by 5 bases, and 15 bases separated the two germline ends. On this clone: Its antigen remains unidentified.

Assay: immunoSEQ multiplex PCR; the TCRdb copy retains only in-frame clones and omits some. The table lists roughly 43,000 clones, more than 85% of them singletons. This sequence was found in an adult with an advanced solid tumor such as melanoma, head and neck, liver or kidney cancer. The chain has TRBV5-5 and TRBJ1-2; a possible D gene is TRBD1 (5 bases). The material was CD4+ or CD8+ T cells sorted from blood, obtained in a trial of the OX40 agonist ivuxolimab. CDR3 in amino acids: CASSPPTVLYGYTF. Here the CDR3 DNA reads TGTGCCAGCAGCCCGCCGACAGTCTTATATGGCTACACCTTC.